The 27 T cell receptor beta chains given below trace back to one sample, sequenced in a study of vaccination effects on CD4 cells after COVID-19 (dated by TCRdb to between 2021 and 2022). Preparation of the library involved the immunoSEQ multiplex PCR assay. TCRdb obtained this table from immuneACCESS and retained in-frame rearrangements with V and J assigned. These tables miss some clones; where compared with another copy, unresolved V genes account for less than half of the shortfall, and the remainder is unexplained. This sample is represented by around 46,000 clones; about 75% of them were singletons. The ten largest clones take up around 30% of the sample. To identify antigen-specific CD4+ T cell clonotypes by their expansion, the ViraFEST assay first stimulated PBMC with viral peptide pools and then applied TCR sequencing. After around eleven days of culture, CD4+ T cells were isolated with the EasySep CD4+ T cell isolation kit. PCR-confirmed SARS-CoV-2 infection had occurred in convalescent patients between March and December 2020, before the Alpha, Beta and Delta variants emerged in the United States.

Their cognate antigens are unknown. Sequencing was performed on CD4+ T cells from PBMCs cultured with a peptide pool, taken before COVID-19 vaccination. The receptors come from a human donor who had a prior SARS-CoV-2 infection.

The chain combines TRBV2 with TRBJ1-2; D not resolved. Germline loops: CDR1 SNHLY, CDR2 FYNNEI. This CDR3 has 14 residues. V gave up 3 bases and J gave up 3 bases, with 11 bases separating them. The CDR3 DNA reads TGTGCCAGCAGTGATTTGGGCAGGTACTATGGCTACACCTTC. As protein: CASSDLGRYYGYTF.

The chain has TRBV7-2 and TRBJ1-4; TRBD1 aligns across 8 bases. The trim removed 3 bases at V and 4 bases at J, leaving 1 base unmatched. CDR1 is SGHTA and CDR2 is FQGNSA in the germline V gene. This CDR3 comprises 14 residues. The CDR3 coding sequence is TGTGCCAGCAGCTTCGGACAGGGTAATGAAAAACTGTTTTTT. Protein: CASSFGQGNEKLFF.

The chain links TRBV24-1 to TRBJ2-2; no definite D call. Germline values: CDR1 KGHDR, CDR2 SFDVKD. V was trimmed by 2 bases and J by 0 bases, leaving 9 bases between them. There are 16 residues in the CDR3. Here the CDR3 DNA reads TGTGCCACCAGTGATTCCTTAAGCTCGAACACCGGGGAGCTGTTTTTT. Amino acids: CATSDSLSSNTGELFF.

V usage is TRBV7-2 and J usage is TRBJ2-7; unclear D gene. Trimming stripped 4 bases from V and 4 bases from J, with 17 bases between. The V gene's germline CDR1 is SGHTA and CDR2 FQGNSA. CDR3 length: 15 residues. The CDR3 bases are TGTGCCAGCAGCTCCGGACCCACGCTGTTATACGAGCAGTACTTC. It codes for CASSSGPTLLYEQYF.

The genes are TRBV6-5 and TRBJ2-1; D not resolved. CDR1 MNHEY and CDR2 SVGAGI come from the germline V gene. The CDR3 is 12 amino acids. The V end was cut by 6 bases, the J end by 5 bases, with 8 bases between. The CDR3 DNA is TGTGCCAGCAGCCCCAGGAACAATGAGCAGTTCTTC. Protein sequence: CASSPRNNEQFF.

The rearrangement uses TRBV19 and TRBJ1-3, with D hard to call. The CDR3 has 14 residues. Per the germline V gene, CDR1 is LNHDA and CDR2 is SQIVND (reference sequence). Trimming pared 5 bases from V and 1 base from J, leaving 9 bases between. The CDR3 coding sequence is TGTGCCAGTAGTTTCGGAGCGTCTGGAAACACCATATATTTT. Translated, it gives CASSFGASGNTIYF. The whole variable domain, remainder taken from reference TRBV19 and TRBJ1-3, is DGGITQSPKYLFRKEGQNVTLSCEQNLNHDAMYWYRQDPGQGLRLIYYSQIVNDFQKGDIAEGYSVSREKKESFPLTVTSAQKNPTAFYLCASSFGASGNTIYFGEGSWLTVV.

V usage is TRBV13 and J usage is TRBJ1-1; D not certain. V was pared by 0 bases and J by 4 bases, with 15 bases between. Looked up from germline, CDR1 is PRHDT and CDR2 is FYEKMQ (reference sequence). CDR3 length equals 16 residues. CDR3: CASSLGLVGWGTEAFF. The CDR3 DNA follows: TGTGCCAGCAGCTTAGGTCTTGTGGGGTGGGGCACTGAAGCTTTCTTT.

The chain couples TRBV7-3 to TRBJ2-3, with D hard to call. Germline CDR1 SGHTA, CDR2 FQGTGA. This CDR3 contains 13 residues. V lost 4 bases and J 6 bases, leaving 11 bases between the germline ends. DNA for the CDR3: TGTGCCAGCAGCTCATACTCCGAGGATACGCAGTATTTT. Protein: CASSSYSEDTQYF.

The rearrangement uses TRBV5-6 and TRBJ2-1; 8 nucleotides line up with TRBD2. Per the germline V gene, CDR1 is SGHDT and CDR2 is YYEEEE. The CDR3 loop spans 13 amino acids. V trimming: 2 bases; J trimming: 6 bases; junction bases outside the gene matches: 1. CDR3 sequence reads: CASSFGGGNEQFF. CDR3 coding DNA: TGTGCCAGCAGCTTCGGGGGGGGCAATGAGCAGTTCTTC.

The gene calls are TRBV5-1 and TRBJ2-3; perhaps TRBD2 as D (5 bases). Germline assignment: CDR1 SGHRS and CDR2 YFSETQ. The CDR3 runs to 12 residues. Trimming stripped 4 bases from V and 5 bases from J, with 8 bases between. The CDR3 here is CASSPGLDTQYF. CDR3 nucleotides: TGCGCCAGCAGCCCTGGACTAGATACGCAGTATTTT.

This chain joins TRBV6-2 or TRBV6-3 and TRBJ2-7; D call uncertain. The germline V gene has CDR1 MNHEY and CDR2 SVGEGT. The V gene lost 5 bases and the J gene lost 0 bases, with 5 bases spanning the gap. The CDR3 loop spans 12 amino acids. The CDR3 here is CASSRVSYEQYF. Here the CDR3 DNA reads TGTGCCAGCAGTCGCGTCTCCTACGAGCAGTACTTC.

This clone was seen only once. The V gene is TRBV7-8, the J gene TRBJ2-3; D ambiguous. V was clipped by 1 base and J by 0 bases, with 11 bases between them. Looked up from germline, CDR1 is SGHVS and CDR2 is FQNEAQ. The CDR3 runs to 16 residues. The CDR3 sequence is CASSLVGFGSTDTQYF. For the CDR3, the DNA is TGTGCCAGCAGCTTAGTGGGCTTCGGTAGCACAGATACGCAGTATTTT. Variable domain in full (rest from reference TRBV7-8 and TRBJ2-3): GAGVSQSPRYKVAKRGQDVALRCDPISGHVSLFWYQQALGQGPEFLTYFQNEAQLDKSGLPSDRFFAERPEGSVSTLKIQRTQQEDSAVYLCASSLVGFGSTDTQYFGPGTRLTVL.

The chain has TRBV11-2 and TRBJ1-2; D perhaps matches TRBD1 (5 bases). Per the germline V gene, CDR1 is SGHAT and CDR2 is FQNNGV. The V end was cut by 5 bases, the J end by 2 bases, with 9 bases between. The CDR3 spans 13 residues. CDR3 nucleotide sequence: TGTGCCAGCAGCCCCCAGGGCAACTATGGCTACACCTTC. Protein product: CASSPQGNYGYTF.

The genes are TRBV4-1 and TRBJ2-1; possibly TRBD2 for D (6 bases). V was cut by 2 bases and J by 2 bases, with 13 bases left in between. CDR3 length: 16 residues. In germline, CDR1 is MGHRA, CDR2 YSYEKL. The CDR3 spells CASSQIGRNPYNEQFF. CDR3 in DNA: TGCGCCAGCAGCCAAATAGGGAGGAACCCCTACAATGAGCAGTTCTTC.

CDR3 DNA sequence: TGTGCCTGGAGTTTCGGCTGGGGTGAAAAACTGTTTTTT. Translated, it gives CAWSFGWGEKLFF. The chain has TRBV30 and TRBJ1-4; no firm D call. The CDR3 loop spans 13 amino acids. V dropped 2 bases and J dropped 7 bases, with 11 bases sitting between them. Germline values: CDR1 GTSNPN, CDR2 SVGIG (reference sequence).

V usage is TRBV20-1 and J usage is TRBJ2-7, with D maybe TRBD2 (6 bases). V was shortened by 3 bases and J by 1 base, with 19 bases between the two germline ends. Germline V gene lookup returns CDR1 DFQATT and CDR2 SNEGSKA (reference sequence). The CDR3 has 16 residues. CDR3 protein: CSASSLTGVPSYEQYF. The CDR3 DNA is TGCAGTGCTAGTTCGCTTACGGGAGTTCCGTCCTACGAGCAGTACTTC.

The rearrangement links TRBV2 to TRBJ2-5, with 10 bases lining up with TRBD2. J was trimmed by 7 bases and V by 2 bases; bases with no gene match: 10. The germline gives CDR1 SNHLY, CDR2 FYNNEI. The CDR3 runs 16 residues. CDR3 DNA: TGTGCCAGCAGTGAACCAGCGGGAGGGCCTCAGGGGACCCAGTACTTC. Translated: CASSEPAGGPQGTQYF.

The chain carries TRBV10-3 and TRBJ2-3, with TRBD2 matching 11 bases. CDR1 and CDR2 from the germline V gene are ENHRY and SYGVKD. The V and J ends lost 5 bases and 3 bases, in that order; junction bases with no gene match: 1. The CDR3 has 14 amino acids. CDR3 sequence: CAISTSGGTDTQYF. DNA of the CDR3: TGTGCCATCAGTACTAGCGGGGGAACAGATACGCAGTATTTT.

This clone was counted only a few times. The rearrangement joins TRBV2 to TRBJ1-2; D uncertain. Germline CDR1 SNHLY, CDR2 FYNNEI. The CDR3 loop spans 14 amino acids. Trimming stripped 8 bases from V and 5 bases from J, with 18 bases between. For the CDR3, the DNA is TGTGCCAGCCGGTCGGGGATCGCTCTATATGGCTACACCTTC. This sequence encodes CASRSGIALYGYTF.

V usage is TRBV2 and J usage is TRBJ2-7; D is ambiguous. The germline gives CDR1 SNHLY, CDR2 FYNNEI. V dropped 7 bases and J dropped 2 bases, with 18 bases sitting between them. This CDR3 region has 15 residues. The CDR3 sequence: CASNNLLRDPYEQYF. CDR3 nucleotides: TGTGCCAGCAATAATTTGCTTAGGGATCCCTACGAGCAGTACTTC.

This chain connects TRBV5-4 to TRBJ2-1, with a tentative D call TRBD2 (6 bases). Between the trimmed V and J ends, which lost 4 bases and 0 bases, there was a span of 14 bases. This CDR3 has 16 amino acids. Germline CDR1 and CDR2: SGHNT and YYREEE (reference sequence). The CDR3 DNA follows: TGTGCCAGCAGCGCCGGCGGGGCGAGCTCCTACAATGAGCAGTTCTTC. Its protein is CASSAGGASSYNEQFF.

This rearrangement joins TRBV28 to TRBJ2-7; D possibly corresponds to TRBD2 (5 bases). The germline gives CDR1 MDHEN, CDR2 SYDVKM. Trimming took off 5 bases at V and 4 bases at J, with 12 bases between the two ends. This CDR3 region has 13 residues. The CDR3 nucleotides are TGTGCCAGCAGTCAAAGTCCGGGATACGAGCAGTACTTC. Amino acid sequence: CASSQSPGYEQYF.

The CDR3 DNA reads as TGCGCCAGCAGCCCAGGTGGGGTAAACTACGAGCAGTACTTC. Translating gives CASSPGGVNYEQYF. The chain links TRBV5-1 to TRBJ2-7, with D unresolved. V was clipped by 4 bases and J by 3 bases, with 14 bases between them. Per the germline V gene, CDR1 is SGHRS and CDR2 is YFSETQ. The CDR3 runs 14 residues.

CDR3 nucleotides: TGCAGTGCTAGTGGGGGCGGTGAGCAGTTCTTC. Its protein product is CSASGGGEQFF. The chain combines TRBV20-1 with TRBJ2-1, with D possibly matching TRBD1 (6 bases). The ends were cut back, 3 bases at V and 9 bases at J, with 9 bases in the middle. Germline V gene lookup returns CDR1 DFQATT and CDR2 SNEGSKA (reference sequence). The CDR3 sequence is 11 residues long.

The chain links TRBV7-9 to TRBJ2-3; D uncertain. Germline lookup yields CDR1 SEHNR and CDR2 FQNEAQ (reference sequence). The CDR3 runs 13 residues. V gave up 5 bases and J gave up 2 bases, with 8 bases separating them. In DNA form, the CDR3 reads TGTGCCAGCAGCGTCCCTGACACAGATACGCAGTATTTT. As protein: CASSVPDTDTQYF.

This clone was seen repeatedly, ten times or more. This chain connects TRBV6-5 to TRBJ2-7, with 8 bases identical to TRBD2. Germline assignment: CDR1 MNHEY and CDR2 SVGAGI. J gave up 3 bases and V 2 bases, and 9 bases lay outside the gene matches. The CDR3 runs 16 residues. CDR3 DNA sequence: TGTGCCAGCAGTTACGCTTTCGCGGGAGGATTCTACGAGCAGTACTTC. Protein sequence: CASSYAFAGGFYEQYF.

This chain links TRBV12-3 or TRBV12-4 with TRBJ2-1; D unresolved. Trimming removed 4 bases from V and 4 bases from J, with 2 bases in between. This CDR3 spans 11 amino acids. CDR3 residues: CASSYYNEQFF. The CDR3 coding sequence is TGTGCCAGCAGTTATTACAATGAGCAGTTCTTC.